This note documents a single T cell receptor (beta chain) sequence. Its antigen is undetermined. The sample originates from a study of cytomegalovirus exposure and HLA in healthy donors. Study at large: When roughly 420 donors were genotyped, just over 80% of them were found to fall in the Caucasian-associated ancestry cluster. Study results and limitations: Confirmation in vitro established that a few CMV-associated chains were specific for CMV antigens. Follow-up analysis seemed to connect common viral pathogens with several of the most significant clusters identified. A further, later analysis showed that HLA-associated TCR beta chains (compared with equally common others) were more clonally expanded.

The PCR ran on 60 Vbeta and 13 Jbeta primers. Data came from immunoSEQ multiplex PCR; TCRdb stores just in-frame clones and leaves some out. The sample holds approximately 130,000 clones, around 80% seen once. The specimen sequenced was PBMCs. The receptor was isolated from a boy younger than 10 in good health and CMV-seronegative.

The chain's CDR3 is CARSLAGTGRNYEQYF. The CDR3 nucleotides are TGTGCCAGAAGCTTGGCCGGGACAGGGAGGAACTACGAGCAGTACTTC. This sequence joins TRBV5-3 and TRBJ2-7, with 9 bases identical to TRBD1. TRBV5-3 is given ORF status, its function remaining uncertain. The CDR3 is made up of 16 amino acids. The V and J ends lost 0 bases and 3 bases, in that order; junction bases with no gene match: 7.